The 19 T cell receptor beta chains below come from one sample, sequenced in a study of CD4 T cells in relation to SARS-CoV-2 and coronaviruses. The unexposed donors gave CD4+ T cells in 2011-2018, prior to COVID-19. Isolation of CD4+ T cells took place after about 9 days in culture. Generated by immunoSEQ multiplex PCR, the TCRdb table keeps only in-frame clones and is missing some. The table includes 31,000 or so clones, about three quarters detected once. Which antigens these TCRs recognize remains unknown. Sequencing used CD4+ T cells from PBMCs, cultured in vitro. The receptor set was obtained from a human donor in good health.

This chain uses TRBV11-2 with TRBJ2-6; possible D gene TRBD2, 5 bases. The CDR3 has 18 residues. V lost 7 bases and J lost 0, with 19 bases in between. Germline values: CDR1 SGHAT, CDR2 FQNNGV. The CDR3 region is CASNFKREQFSGANVLTF. The CDR3 DNA follows: TGTGCCAGCAACTTCAAGAGGGAACAGTTCTCTGGGGCCAACGTCCTGACTTTC.

This clone showed up just a few times. The J gene is TRBJ2-7, the V gene TRBV18; TRBD1 aligns across 9 bases. Germline values: CDR1 KGHSH, CDR2 LQKENI. The junction had 3 bases not matched to a gene; V was cut back by 3 bases and J by 0 bases. The CDR3 length is 15 residues. The CDR3 sequence is CASSPPGQGSYEQYF. The CDR3 DNA follows: TGTGCCAGCTCACCGCCGGGACAGGGCTCCTACGAGCAGTACTTC.

The chain couples TRBV4-1 to TRBJ1-1; D is uncertain. The germline V and J ends were trimmed by 1 base and 6 bases, with 6 bases remaining between them. The CDR3 loop spans 12 amino acids. CDR1 MGHRA and CDR2 YSYEKL come from the germline V gene. The CDR3 DNA reads TGCGCCAGCAGCCAAGGGTCCTCTGAAGCTTTCTTT. It translates to CASSQGSSEAFF.

The chain recombines TRBV3-1 (or the pseudogene TRBV3-2) with TRBJ2-3; D gene uncertain. Deletions cut 4 bases from V and 2 bases from J, with 4 bases between. CDR3 length equals 12 residues. Looked up from germline, CDR1 is LGHDT and CDR2 is YNNKEL (reference sequence). This CDR3 reads CASSRDTDTQYF. CDR3 nucleotide sequence: TGTGCCAGCAGCCGTGACACAGATACGCAGTATTTT.

The rearrangement joins TRBV10-3 to TRBJ1-1; D gene ambiguous. The CDR3 contains 16 residues. The ends were cut back, 0 bases at V and 2 bases at J, with 13 bases in the middle. Germline V gene sequence: CDR1 ENHRY, CDR2 SYGVKD. The CDR3 protein is CAISESVQVLNTEAFF. In DNA, the CDR3 is TGTGCCATCAGTGAGTCCGTTCAAGTTCTAAACACTGAAGCTTTCTTT.

The rearrangement links TRBV18 to TRBJ2-7, with D unclear. The CDR3 totals 14 residues. CDR1 and CDR2 from the germline V gene are KGHSH and LQKENI. The V gene lost 1 base and the J gene lost 0 bases, with 7 bases spanning the gap. The CDR3 bases are TGTGCCAGCTCACCACAGGTTGACTCCTACGAGCAGTACTTC. It is translated as CASSPQVDSYEQYF.

The chain recombines TRBV27 with TRBJ1-6; a possible D gene is TRBD1 (6 bases). Trimming removed 4 bases from V and 8 bases from J, with 9 bases in between. CDR3 length equals 13 residues. Germline loops: CDR1 MNHEY, CDR2 SMNVEV (reference sequence). CDR3 coding DNA: TGTGCCAGCAGTTCCAGGGGCTATTCACCCCTCCACTTT. Protein sequence: CASSSRGYSPLHF.

The rearrangement joins TRBV29-1 to TRBJ2-3, with TRBD2 matching over 11 bases. Trimming cost V 3 bases and J 5 bases; bases outside gene matches: 7. Germline V CDR1 and CDR2: SQVTM, ANQGSEA. CDR3 length: 15 residues. In DNA, the CDR3 is TGCAGCGTTGATGGTAGCGGGGGGGCTTTAGATACGCAGTATTTT. It is translated as CSVDGSGGALDTQYF.

The gene calls are TRBV5-1 and TRBJ1-4; tentative D call: TRBD1 (5 bases). Germline V gene data show CDR1 as SGHRS and CDR2 as YFSETQ. The CDR3 runs to 15 residues. V lost 4 bases to trimming and J lost 5 bases, with 15 bases between them. The CDR3 bases are TGCGCCAGCAGCAATTATGTGGGGGAGAATGAAAAACTGTTTTTT. Translation gives CASSNYVGENEKLFF.

V and J are TRBV5-1 and TRBJ1-4; no reliable D call. Looked up from germline, CDR1 is SGHRS and CDR2 is YFSETQ. The CDR3 has 15 residues. The germline V and J ends were trimmed by 0 bases and 3 bases, with 9 bases remaining between them. The chain's CDR3 is CASSLAQSPNEKLFF. The CDR3, as DNA: TGCGCCAGCAGCTTGGCACAGTCCCCTAATGAAAAACTGTTTTTT.

This sequence joins TRBV6-5 and TRBJ2-1; 9 nucleotides agree with TRBD2. This CDR3 is 16 amino acids long. Trimming cost V 2 bases and J 6 bases; bases outside gene matches: 8. Per germline, CDR1 MNHEY and CDR2 SVGAGI. The CDR3 here is CASSYLSGRGRNEQFF. The CDR3 DNA reads as TGTGCCAGCAGTTACCTTAGCGGGAGAGGTCGCAATGAGCAGTTCTTC.

This rearrangement joins TRBV3-1 (or the pseudogene TRBV3-2) to TRBJ2-1; TRBD1 agrees at 7 bases. The CDR3 is made up of 15 amino acids. The germline V gene encodes CDR1 LGHDT and CDR2 YNNKEL (reference sequence). Trimming removed 1 base from V and 5 bases from J; junction bases left unmatched: 5. The CDR3 bases are TGTGCCAGCAGCCAAGCCTTAGGGGGCCACAATGAGCAGTTCTTC. It translates to CASSQALGGHNEQFF.

The J gene is TRBJ1-1, the V gene TRBV9, with a weak D call TRBD1 (6 bases). V was pared by 0 bases and J by 8 bases, with 8 bases between. The CDR3 totals 12 residues. CDR1 and CDR2 from the germline V gene are SGDLS and YYNGEE. This CDR3 is CASSVVGTEAFF. In nucleotides, the CDR3 is TGTGCCAGCAGCGTAGTGGGGACAGAAGCTTTCTTT.

The J gene is TRBJ2-1, the V gene TRBV19; possible D gene TRBD2, 5 bases. The V gene's germline CDR1 is LNHDA and CDR2 SQIVND (reference sequence). The CDR3 contains 15 residues. Trimming removed 4 bases at V and 5 bases at J, with 15 bases between. The CDR3 protein is CASSTLGGWNNEQFF. In nucleotides, the CDR3 is TGTGCCAGTAGTACCCTGGGCGGGTGGAACAATGAGCAGTTCTTC.

This clone was seen only once. The chain is built from TRBV7-8 and TRBJ2-4, with D tentatively TRBD2 (7 bases). CDR3 size: 14 residues. Germline V CDR1 and CDR2: SGHVS, FQNEAQ. V shed 1 base and J shed 6 bases, with 10 bases lying between them. The CDR3 DNA follows: TGTGCCAGCAGCTTAGAGGGGGGGCGAAACATTCAGTACTTC. It encodes CASSLEGGRNIQYF.

V is TRBV5-1 and J is TRBJ2-1; D might be TRBD1 (6 bases). The germline V gene encodes CDR1 SGHRS and CDR2 YFSETQ. V lost 2 bases and J 5 bases, leaving 17 bases between the germline ends. The CDR3 is 16 amino acids. The CDR3 is CASSFVPGQPNNEQFF. The CDR3 DNA reads TGCGCCAGCAGCTTTGTCCCGGGACAACCGAACAATGAGCAGTTCTTC.

This clone was seen more than once but under ten times. The genes are TRBV2 and TRBJ1-2; no reliable D call. In germline, CDR1 is SNHLY, CDR2 FYNNEI. This CDR3 spans 15 amino acids. Trimming removed 7 bases from V and 0 bases from J, with 15 bases in between. The CDR3 coding sequence is TGTGCCAGCACCCTGGAGGAGAGTTCTAACTATGGCTACACCTTC. Translation gives CASTLEESSNYGYTF.

This chain joins TRBV6-6 and TRBJ2-1; D is undetermined. The germline V gene has CDR1 MNHNY and CDR2 SVGAGI (reference sequence). There are 12 residues in the CDR3. Between the trimmed V and J ends, which lost 2 bases and 5 bases, there was a span of 4 bases. The CDR3 here is CASSYGDNEQFF. CDR3 DNA sequence: TGTGCCAGCAGTTACGGGGACAATGAGCAGTTCTTC.

V and J are TRBV7-9 and TRBJ2-1; D is possibly TRBD2 (5 bases). The CDR3 is 16 amino acids. The V end was cut by 5 bases, the J end by 0 bases, with 14 bases between. CDR1 and CDR2 (germline): SEHNR, FQNEAQ (reference sequence). The CDR3 DNA follows: TGTGCCAGCAGCCCCAAGCGGCGGATCTCCTACAATGAGCAGTTCTTC. Translation gives CASSPKRRISYNEQFF.